Below, 14 T cell receptor beta chains from the same sample are listed, as sequenced in a study of T cells in Graves' hyperthyroidism and ophthalmopathy. Amplified TCR beta CDR3 regions derived from RNA transcripts. In the first-round RT-PCR of the TCR CDR3, the HTBI primer set was used. A single record per CDR3 protein comes from TCRdb applying MiXCR to the multiplex PCR reads. The sample includes some 350,000 distinct CDR3 sequences, approximately 19% of them seen just once. What was sequenced was blood. Source of these receptors: a woman younger than 35 with Graves' hyperthyroidism.

The J gene is TRBJ2-7, the V gene TRBV12-3 or TRBV12-4; D may be TRBD1 (6 bases). Trimming left V 4 bases short and J 6 bases short, with 16 bases between. The CDR3 is 14 residues long. CDR3 DNA: TGTGCCAGCAGTTGGGGGCGGATACAAGGCGAGCAGTACTTC. Its protein is CASSWGRIQGEQYF.

This clonotype has just a few counts. V usage is TRBV14 and J usage is TRBJ2-7; D not resolved. Trimming left V 2 bases short and J 1 base short, with 9 bases between. The CDR3 extends over 14 amino acids. Germline V gene lookup returns CDR1 SGHDN and CDR2 FVKESK. This chain's CDR3 is CASSQIPSSYEQYF. CDR3 in DNA: TGTGCCAGCAGCCAAATTCCGTCATCCTACGAGCAGTACTTC.

The chain combines TRBV30 with TRBJ1-1; no clear D gene. The ends were cut back, 3 bases at V and 1 base at J, with 9 bases in the middle. The CDR3 sequence is 13 residues long. Germline V gives CDR1 GTSNPN, CDR2 SVGIG (reference sequence). CDR3 protein: CAWSAYKNTEAFF. The CDR3, as DNA: TGTGCCTGGAGCGCTTATAAGAACACTGAAGCTTTCTTT.

This clonotype was picked up many times. The genes are TRBV29-1 and TRBJ1-1; D not resolved. CDR1 and CDR2 (germline): SQVTM, ANQGSEA. The CDR3 consists of 12 residues. With 6 bases removed from V and 5 bases from J, the gap between germline ends came to 13 bases. The CDR3 region is CSVGERRTEAFF. Written as DNA, the CDR3 is TGCAGCGTCGGCGAAAGGAGGACTGAAGCTTTCTTT. Based on the CDR3 plus reference TRBV29-1 and TRBJ1-1, the full variable domain is SAVISQKPSRDICQRGTSLTIQCQVDSQVTMMFWYRQQPGQSLTLIATANQGSEATYESGFVIDKFPISRPNLTFSTLTVSNMSPEDSSIYLCSVGERRTEAFFGQGTRLTVV.

This clonotype has a count of ten or more. The rearrangement links TRBV12-3 or TRBV12-4 to TRBJ2-7, with TRBD2 matching 7 bases. Trimming took 3 bases from V and 6 from J; bases not matched to a gene: 5. The CDR3 runs 13 residues. The CDR3 bases are TGTGCCAGCAGTTTCAGCAGCGGGACCGAGCAGTACTTC. This encodes CASSFSSGTEQYF.

This clonotype was seen many times. This chain joins TRBV2 and TRBJ1-2, with a tentative D call TRBD1 (5 bases). Germline CDR1 reads SNHLY; CDR2 reads FYNNEI. Trimming took 3 bases from V and 4 from J, leaving 9 bases between them. This CDR3 spans 13 amino acids. The CDR3 loop reads CASSEGPTYGYTF. The DNA of the CDR3 is TGTGCCAGCAGTGAGGGGCCTACCTATGGCTACACCTTC. Variable domain in full (rest from reference TRBV2 and TRBJ1-2): EPEVTQTPSHQVTQMGQEVILRCVPISNHLYFYWYRQILGQKVEFLVSFYNNEISEKSEIFDDQFSVERPDGSNFTLKIRSTKLEDSAMYFCASSEGPTYGYTFGSGTRLTVV.

This clonotype was counted many times. CDR3 DNA: TGTGCCAGTCAACAGGGTAGGGATCAGCCCCAGCATTTT. It codes for CASQQGRDQPQHF. The chain carries TRBV19 and TRBJ1-5; D perhaps matches TRBD1 (6 bases). Germline lookup yields CDR1 LNHDA and CDR2 SQIVND (reference sequence). CDR3 length: 13 amino acids. The V end was cut by 8 bases, the J end by 5 bases, with 13 bases between.

The rearrangement uses TRBV6-1 and TRBJ2-2; TRBD1 is a possible D gene (6 bases). The germline gives CDR1 MNHNS, CDR2 SASEGT. V was trimmed by 10 bases and J by 0 bases, leaving 12 bases between them. The CDR3 length is 14 residues. The CDR3, as DNA: TGTGCCAACAGACAGGCTACGAACACCGGGGAGCTGTTTTTT. Translating gives CANRQATNTGELFF.

At least ten counts were recorded for this clonotype. J is TRBJ1-2 and V is TRBV25-1; 7 bases are a match to TRBD1. In germline, CDR1 is MGHDK, CDR2 SYGVNS. This CDR3 has 14 residues. DNA of the CDR3: TGTGCACCGAAAGATCCGACAGGGAACTATGGCTACACCTTC. This translates into CAPKDPTGNYGYTF.

This clonotype was observed many times. This rearrangement joins TRBV30 to TRBJ1-5, with D possibly being TRBD1 (6 bases). Trimming pared 5 bases from V and 3 bases from J, leaving 11 bases between. The CDR3 is 13 residues long. Germline V lookup: CDR1 GTSNPN, CDR2 SVGIG (reference sequence). The CDR3 bases are TGTGCCTGGGCAACAGGGTTCAATCAGCCCCAGCATTTT. It specifies CAWATGFNQPQHF.

This clonotype showed up many times. This sequence joins TRBV20-1 and TRBJ1-1; D perhaps matches TRBD1 (5 bases). The CDR3 sequence is 14 residues long. V lost 2 bases, J lost 0 bases, and 10 bases lay in between. Germline CDR1 and CDR2: DFQATT and SNEGSKA (reference sequence). This CDR3 is CSARPDSMNTEAFF. DNA for the CDR3: TGCAGTGCTAGACCCGACAGCATGAACACTGAAGCTTTCTTT.

This clonotype was counted ten times or more. The chain links TRBV15 to TRBJ1-5; D remains unclear. V shed 0 bases and J shed 5 bases, with 5 bases lying between them. CDR1 is LNHNV and CDR2 is YYDKDF in the germline V gene (reference sequence). The CDR3 covers 13 residues. In DNA form, the CDR3 reads TGTGCCACCAGCAGAGATCCCCATCAGCCCCAGCATTTT. It yields the protein CATSRDPHQPQHF.

This clonotype has ten or more counts. The chain employs TRBV12-3 or TRBV12-4 and TRBJ1-6; D not resolved. This CDR3 has 16 amino acids. The V gene lost 3 bases and the J gene lost 7 bases, with 16 bases spanning the gap. CDR3 nucleotides: TGTGCCAGCAGTTTCGGAGTCAGAAACTCGAATTCACCCCTCCACTTT. This codes for CASSFGVRNSNSPLHF.

This rearrangement joins TRBV9 to TRBJ2-7, with 9 bases identical to TRBD1. Germline values: CDR1 SGDLS, CDR2 YYNGEE. Losses at the gene ends were 3 bases for V and 6 bases for J; bases not matched to a gene: 7. CDR3 length: 14 amino acids. The DNA for the CDR3 is TGTGCCAGCAGCGAGGGACAGGGTCTGGGCGAGCAGTACTTC. It yields the protein CASSEGQGLGEQYF.